The 9 T cell receptor beta chains listed next were all sequenced from one sample in a study of vaccination and CD4 T cells after COVID-19. Stated treatment: roughly 11-day PBMC culture with coronavirus spike peptide pools or control peptides (ViraFEST assay). The assay that was used to sequence DNA from cultured CD4+ T cells was the Oncomine TCR Beta short-read assay. TCRdb fed the PCR reads into MiXCR, producing one record per CDR3 protein. The repertoire holds more than 12,000 distinct CDR3 sequences, with around 75% as singletons. Antigens for these TCRs are unknown. Specimen: CD4+ T cells from blood, cultured in vitro, collected after SARS-CoV-2 vaccination. The receptors here all came from a human donor who received a COVID-19 vaccine.

This chain connects TRBV27 to TRBJ2-5; tentative D call: TRBD2 (5 bases). This CDR3 has 13 amino acids. Trimming removed 0 bases at V and 3 bases at J, with 5 bases between. Germline loops: CDR1 MNHEY, CDR2 SMNVEV (reference sequence). The CDR3 sequence: CASSLSGEETQYF. The DNA for the CDR3 is TGTGCCAGCAGTTTATCCGGGGAAGAGACCCAGTACTTC.

The gene calls are TRBV5-1 and TRBJ2-2; D unresolved. The V end was cut by 4 bases, the J end by 3 bases, with 4 bases between. Germline values: CDR1 SGHRS, CDR2 YFSETQ. This CDR3 has 12 residues. Written as DNA, the CDR3 is TGCGCCAGCAGCCCATACACCGGGGAGCTGTTTTTT. Residues: CASSPYTGELFF.

The chain employs TRBV5-4 and TRBJ2-3; 9 positions match TRBD2. Trimming at V came to 0 bases and at J to 4 bases, leaving 6 bases not matched to a gene. Germline V gene data show CDR1 as SGHNT and CDR2 as YYREEE (reference sequence). This CDR3 is built from 16 residues. CDR3 protein: CASSLEGTSRPDTQYF. CDR3 nucleotide sequence: TGTGCCAGCAGCTTGGAGGGGACTAGCCGCCCAGATACGCAGTATTTT. The full variable domain, rest sourced from reference TRBV5-4 and TRBJ2-3, is ETGVTQSPTHLIKTRGQQVTLRCSSQSGHNTVSWYQQALGQGPQFIFQYYREEENGRGNFPPRFSGLQFPNYSSELNVNALELDDSALYLCASSLEGTSRPDTQYFGPGTRLTVL.

This clonotype is a singleton in its sample. V and J are TRBV10-1 and TRBJ2-3, with 9 bases aligning to TRBD2. From germline, CDR1 is WNHNN and CDR2 SYGVQD (reference sequence). The length of the CDR3 is 16 residues. The ends lost 4 bases at V and 1 base at J; junction bases unmatched: 6. CDR3 protein: CASSAASGARTDTQYF. CDR3 sequence (DNA): TGCGCCAGCAGTGCGGCTAGCGGGGCCCGCACAGATACGCAGTATTTT.

V is TRBV24-1 and J is TRBJ2-7; 9 bases fit TRBD1. This CDR3 contains 14 residues. CDR1 KGHDR and CDR2 SFDVKD come from the germline V gene. V was pared by 5 bases and J by 7 bases, with 8 bases of the junction left unmatched. The chain's CDR3 is CATSVGTGSHEQYF. Written as DNA, the CDR3 is TGTGCCACCAGTGTTGGGACAGGGTCTCATGAGCAGTACTTC.

V and J are TRBV10-3 and TRBJ1-1; no reliable D call. This CDR3 spans 14 amino acids. Trimming shortened V by 2 bases and J by 0 bases, and 7 bases separated the two germline ends. Germline values: CDR1 ENHRY, CDR2 SYGVKD. The CDR3 is CAISEGRMNTEAFF. The CDR3 DNA reads TGTGCCATCAGTGAGGGCAGGATGAACACTGAAGCTTTCTTT.

On this clonotype itself: The junction shows a germline mismatch at one end, possibly a read error. The genes are TRBV5-4 and TRBJ2-2; D is ambiguous. This CDR3 spans 15 amino acids. Germline values: CDR1 SGHNT, CDR2 YYREEE (reference sequence). Written as DNA, the CDR3 is TGTGCCAGCAGCTTGACCCCTACGAACACCAGGGAGCTGTTTTTT. Encoded protein: CASSLTPTNTRELFF.

The V gene is TRBV24-1, the J gene TRBJ2-2; possible D gene TRBD1, 6 bases. Trimming shortened V by 7 bases and J by 7 bases, and 15 bases separated the two germline ends. Per the germline V gene, CDR1 is KGHDR and CDR2 is SFDVKD. The CDR3 spans 14 residues. The CDR3 nucleotides are TGTGCCACCAGCCAGGGGTACGAGGTCGGGGAGCTGTTTTTT. It translates to CATSQGYEVGELFF.

The rearrangement uses TRBV27 and TRBJ2-2; the D is unclear. The ends were cut back, 2 bases at V and 2 bases at J, with 9 bases in the middle. Germline V CDR1 and CDR2: MNHEY, SMNVEV (reference sequence). CDR3 length: 15 residues. DNA of the CDR3: TGTGCCAGCAGTTTAGATGTCAGAAACACCGGGGAGCTGTTTTTT. The encoded protein is CASSLDVRNTGELFF.